The rows below give T cell receptor beta chains drawn from one sample of a study of blood T cell repertoires in COVID-19. Here immunoSEQ multiplex PCR was the method, and the copy in TCRdb shows in-frame clones only, minus some. The table lists 95,000 to 110,000 clones, about 88% of them singletons. Sequences were obtained from peripheral blood. The receptors were sampled from a human donor in a cohort sampled during active COVID-19. Both conserved end residues are part of each CDR3. The order of the fields is V gene, D gene, J gene, clone size, CDR3 DNA, CDR3 protein. A D gene is named only where the DNA matches it firmly. Rows give clone size only sometimes, using once, few, many, or a class for an expanded clone.

>TRBV19|-|TRBJ2-1|-
TGTGCCAGTAGTATCGGAGGGACTCGCCACAATGAGCAGTTCTTC
CASSIGGTRHNEQFF
>TRBV9|TRBD2|TRBJ2-1|-
TGTGCCAGCACCACGGGACTAGCGGGCTCCTACAATGAGCAGTTCTTC
CASTTGLAGSYNEQFF
>TRBV5-6|TRBD1|TRBJ1-1|-
TGTGCCAGCAGCTTGGCTGGTCAGGGGGATTTGGGAGCTTTCTTT
CASSLAGQGDLGAFF
>TRBV6-5|-|TRBJ1-1|-
TGTGCCAGCTTCCTGGTGGCGAACACTGAAGCTTTCTTT
CASFLVANTEAFF
>TRBV27|TRBD1|TRBJ1-1|-
TGTGCCAGCAGTCCAATGGGACAGGGGAACACTGAAGCTTTCTTT
CASSPMGQGNTEAFF
>TRBV27|-|TRBJ2-5|-
TGTGCCAGTACCAAATTGGGGGGGGGCCGGGAGACCCAGTACTTC
CASTKLGGGRETQYF
>TRBV7-2|TRBD2|TRBJ2-5|-
TGTGCCAGCACCGTTCGGGGGGGCCACGAGACCCAGTACTTC
CASTVRGGHETQYF
>TRBV18|-|TRBJ1-1|-
TGTGCCAGCTCACCTACAGGGACTGAAGCTTTCTTT
CASSPTGTEAFF
>TRBV5-1|-|TRBJ2-3|once
TGCGCCAGCAGCTCCAATCCGAGCGGAGATACGCAGTATTTT
CASSSNPSGDTQYF
>TRBV23-1|-|TRBJ2-3|-
TGCGCCAGCAGTCAGGACGGGCGACAGGGAGGAACAGATACGCAGTATTTT
CASSQDGRQGGTDTQYF
>TRBV5-1|-|TRBJ1-2|few
TGCGCCAGCAGCTCGGACTTTTCAGGCCCCTATGGCTACACCTTC
CASSSDFSGPYGYTF
>TRBV12-3/TRBV12-4|TRBD2|TRBJ2-1|-
TGTGCCAGCAACTGGGGGGGGAATGAGCAGTTCTTC
CASNWGGNEQFF
>TRBV18|TRBD1|TRBJ2-1|-
TGTGCCAGCTCACCCGGACAGGCGCTCTCCTACAATGAGCAGTTCTTC
CASSPGQALSYNEQFF
>TRBV7-9|TRBD1|TRBJ2-5|-
TGTGCCAGCAGCAACATCGGGACAGGAGGGACCCAGTACTTC
CASSNIGTGGTQYF
>TRBV5-1|-|TRBJ1-5|-
TGCGCCAGCAGCTTGAATCGGGATCAGCCCCAGCATTTT
CASSLNRDQPQHF
>TRBV13|-|TRBJ1-6|few
TGTGCCAGCAGGGCCCTCACAGGGTCACCCCTCCACTTT
CASRALTGSPLHF
>TRBV15|-|TRBJ2-5|-
TGTGCCACCAGCAGAGATATCAGTCTCCAAGAGACCCAGTACTTC
CATSRDISLQETQYF
>TRBV5-4|TRBD2|TRBJ2-7|-
TGTGCCAGCAGCTTGACTAGCGGGGGACAATACGAGCAGTACTTC
CASSLTSGGQYEQYF
>TRBV11-2|TRBD1|TRBJ2-7|-
TGTGCCAGCAGCTTAGGGACAGGGCGGACCTACGAGCAGTACTTC
CASSLGTGRTYEQYF
>TRBV25-1|TRBD1|TRBJ2-7|-
TGTGCCAGCAGTCCCCCACAGGGGGAGGATTACGAGCAGTACTTC
CASSPPQGEDYEQYF
>TRBV5-1|TRBD2|TRBJ2-3|-
TGCGCCAGCAGCTTCTCTAGCGGGGGGCCAGATACGCAGTATTTT
CASSFSSGGPDTQYF
>TRBV19|TRBD1|TRBJ2-3|-
TGTGCCAGTAGGCCAGGGGGCGGAGATACGCAGTATTTT
CASRPGGGDTQYF
>TRBV28|TRBD1|TRBJ1-2|-
TGTGCCAGCAAGGAGGGGGCCGCTAGCTATGGCTACACCTTC
CASKEGAASYGYTF
>TRBV27|-|TRBJ2-4|-
TGTGCCAGCAGTCAACTAGCACAAATGGGCGGTGCCAAAAACATTCAGTACTTC
CASSQLAQMGGAKNIQYF
>TRBV25-1|-|TRBJ2-3|once
TGTGCCAGCAGTGGGGGCATCACAGATACGCAGTATTTT
CASSGGITDTQYF
>TRBV7-9|TRBD2|TRBJ2-2|-
TGTGCCAGCAGCTTCCCGGGGAGGGTCGGCGGGGAGCTGTTTTTT
CASSFPGRVGGELFF